This TCR beta chain was identified during a study of blood T cell repertoires in COVID-19. As originally analysed: Counts of nucleated cells, estimated from reference gene primer amplification, were obtained. TCRdb's table, derived via immunoSEQ multiplex PCR, lists solely in-frame clones and lacks some. V and J calls and clone size are those listed in that table; D and trimming were worked out from the DNA. The sample holds 83,000 or so clones, around nine tenths seen once. This clone turned up a few times. The CDR3 spans 14 residues. V gave up 4 bases and J gave up 4 bases, with 11 bases separating them. Germline CDR1 and CDR2: SGHTA and FQGNSA.

The sequenced sample was peripheral blood. This receptor was taken from a man aged 80 or over with active or convalescent COVID-19. The chain links TRBV7-2 to TRBJ2-1; TRBD1 might be the D (5 bases). CDR3 protein: CASSSNPGYNEQFF. The CDR3 region has the DNA TGTGCCAGCAGCTCCAACCCAGGGTACAATGAGCAGTTCTTC.